This T cell receptor (beta chain) appears in the sequencing data of a study of T cells after yellow fever vaccination. The CDR3 is 16 amino acids. Looked up from germline, CDR1 is SQVTM and CDR2 is ANQGSEA. Trimming pared 5 bases from V and 7 bases from J, leaving 26 bases between. This clonotype has only a few counts. Each CDR3 protein gets one entry after TCRdb re-called the 5' RACE reads with MiXCR. Of 500,000 to 650,000 distinct CDR3 sequences listed, around an eighth are singletons. J is TRBJ2-5 and V is TRBV29-1, with a weak D call TRBD1 (5 bases). This TCR derives from a man younger than 45 who received the YFV17D yellow fever vaccine. The specimen comprised PBMCs, sampled on the day of the yellow fever booster vaccination. The DNA of the CDR3 is TGCAGCGTTTCTGGCACGACAGCTAGTAATGTCGGGACCCAGTACTTC. Protein sequence: CSVSGTTASNVGTQYF.